Listed here is a single T cell receptor beta chain. The data derive from a study of blood T cell repertoires in COVID-19. Original processing notes: The assay estimated nucleated cells by amplifying reference gene primers. This table comes from immunoSEQ multiplex PCR, and its TCRdb copy is limited to in-frame clones, with some not included. The V and J calls and clone size were taken over from that table, and D and trimming were inferred from the DNA. Counted here are a few hundred thousand clones, approximately 86% occurring once; the ten biggest clones make up about 7.1%. This CDR3 region has 15 residues. Germline loops: CDR1 MNHEY, CDR2 SMNVEV (reference sequence). J was trimmed by 5 bases and V by 6 bases; bases with no gene match: 8.

Material: peripheral blood. This TCR was recovered from a woman aged 55-70 years with COVID-19, enrolled during active disease. The V and J genes are TRBV27 and TRBJ2-5; 11 bases are shared with TRBD1. This CDR3 is CASRPPGQGGETQYF. CDR3 DNA sequence: TGTGCCAGCAGACCCCCGGGACAGGGGGGCGAGACCCAGTACTTC.